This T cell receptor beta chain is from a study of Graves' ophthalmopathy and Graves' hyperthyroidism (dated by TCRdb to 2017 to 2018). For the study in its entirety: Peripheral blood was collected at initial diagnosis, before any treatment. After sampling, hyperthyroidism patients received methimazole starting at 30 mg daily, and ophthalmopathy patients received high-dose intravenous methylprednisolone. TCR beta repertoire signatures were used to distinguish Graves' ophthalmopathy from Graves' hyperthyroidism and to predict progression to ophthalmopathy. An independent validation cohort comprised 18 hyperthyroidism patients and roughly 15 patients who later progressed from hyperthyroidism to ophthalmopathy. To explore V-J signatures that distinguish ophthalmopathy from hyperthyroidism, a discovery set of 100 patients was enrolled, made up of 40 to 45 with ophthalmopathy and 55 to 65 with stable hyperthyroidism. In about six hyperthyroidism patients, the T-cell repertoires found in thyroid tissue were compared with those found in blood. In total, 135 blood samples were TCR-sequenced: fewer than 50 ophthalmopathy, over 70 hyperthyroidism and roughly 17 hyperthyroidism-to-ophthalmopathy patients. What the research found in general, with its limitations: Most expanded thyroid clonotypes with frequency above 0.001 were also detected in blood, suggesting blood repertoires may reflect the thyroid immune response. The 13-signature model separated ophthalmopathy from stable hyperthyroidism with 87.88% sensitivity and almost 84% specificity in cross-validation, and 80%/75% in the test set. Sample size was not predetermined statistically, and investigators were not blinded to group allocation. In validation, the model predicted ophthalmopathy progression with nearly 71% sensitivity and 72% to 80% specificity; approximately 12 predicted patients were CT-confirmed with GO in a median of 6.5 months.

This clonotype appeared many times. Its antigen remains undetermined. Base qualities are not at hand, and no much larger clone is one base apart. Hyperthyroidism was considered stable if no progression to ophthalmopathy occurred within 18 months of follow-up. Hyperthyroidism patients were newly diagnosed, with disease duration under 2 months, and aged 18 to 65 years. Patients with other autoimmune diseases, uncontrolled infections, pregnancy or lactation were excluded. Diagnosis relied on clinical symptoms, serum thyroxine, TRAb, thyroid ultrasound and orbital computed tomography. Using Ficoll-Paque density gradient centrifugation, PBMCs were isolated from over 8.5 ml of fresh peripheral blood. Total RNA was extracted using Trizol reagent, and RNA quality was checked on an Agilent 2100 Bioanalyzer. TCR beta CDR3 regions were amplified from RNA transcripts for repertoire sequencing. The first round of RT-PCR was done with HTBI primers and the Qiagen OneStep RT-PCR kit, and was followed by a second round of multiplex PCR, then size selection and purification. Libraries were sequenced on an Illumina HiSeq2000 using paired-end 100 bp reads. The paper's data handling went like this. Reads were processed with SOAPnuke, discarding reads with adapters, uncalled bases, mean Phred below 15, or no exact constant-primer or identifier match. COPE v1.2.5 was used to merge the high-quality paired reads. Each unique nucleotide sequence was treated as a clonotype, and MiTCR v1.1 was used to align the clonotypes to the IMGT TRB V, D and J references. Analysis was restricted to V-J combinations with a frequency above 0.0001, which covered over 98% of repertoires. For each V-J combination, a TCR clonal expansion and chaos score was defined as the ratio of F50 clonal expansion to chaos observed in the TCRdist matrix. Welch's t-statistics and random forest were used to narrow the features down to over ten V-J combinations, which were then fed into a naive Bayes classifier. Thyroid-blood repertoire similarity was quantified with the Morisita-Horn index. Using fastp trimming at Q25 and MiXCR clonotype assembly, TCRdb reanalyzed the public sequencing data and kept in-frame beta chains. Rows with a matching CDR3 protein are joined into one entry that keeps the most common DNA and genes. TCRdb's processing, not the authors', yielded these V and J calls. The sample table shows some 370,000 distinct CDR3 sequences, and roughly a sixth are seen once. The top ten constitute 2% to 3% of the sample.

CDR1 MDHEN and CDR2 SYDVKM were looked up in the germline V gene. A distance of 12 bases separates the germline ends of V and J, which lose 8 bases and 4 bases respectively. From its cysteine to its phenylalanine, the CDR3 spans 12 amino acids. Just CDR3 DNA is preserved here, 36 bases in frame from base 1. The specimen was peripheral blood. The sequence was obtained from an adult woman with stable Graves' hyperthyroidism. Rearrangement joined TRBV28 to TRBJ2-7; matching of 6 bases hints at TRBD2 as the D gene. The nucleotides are TGTGCCAGCGGCCCCGGGAGTTACGAGCAGTACTTC. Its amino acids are CASGPGSYEQYF.